The rows below give T cell receptor beta chains drawn from one sample of a study of identical twins. MiXCR was run by TCRdb on the 5' RACE reads, yielding one entry per CDR3 protein. The data contain 550,000 to 700,000 distinct CDR3 sequences, 9.6% of them singletons. These same records also appear under a second study, on yellow fever vaccine responses in identical twins.

The sequenced material came from PBMCs. The receptors shown here come from a woman under 30 in good health. Each CDR3 is given with its conserved first and last residue. The order of the fields is V gene, clone size, D gene, J gene, CDR3 DNA, CDR3 protein. A D gene is named only where the DNA matches it firmly. Clone size is shown for a subset of rows, as once, few, many or a class of expanded clone.

TRBV20-1	NA	TRBD2	TRBJ2-1	TGCAGTGCTAGGGCGGGAGGGCCGGGGAATGAGCAGTTCTTC	CSARAGGPGNEQFF
TRBV4-3	few	NA	TRBJ2-4	TGCGCCAGCAGCCAAGCTGCAGGGAAAAACATTCAGTACTTC	CASSQAAGKNIQYF
TRBV6-1	many	TRBD2	TRBJ2-4	TGTGCCATCAGTGAAGCCGGGACTAGCGGGAGAAGCTCCAAAAACATTCAGTACTTC	CAISEAGTSGRSSKNIQYF
TRBV7-2	NA	NA	TRBJ2-2	TGTGCCAGCAGCTTAGAATTACTGTCGAACACCGGGGAGCTGTTTTTT	CASSLELLSNTGELFF
TRBV20-1	NA	TRBD1	TRBJ2-7	TGCAGTTCATCCCCCGGGACAGACCTCTACGAGCAGTACTTC	CSSSPGTDLYEQYF
TRBV5-1	NA	NA	TRBJ2-4	TGCGCCAGCAGCTTGGGACCGGCGGGAGCCAAAAACATTCAGTACTTC	CASSLGPAGAKNIQYF
TRBV9	many	NA	TRBJ2-2	TGTGCCAGCAGCGTAGCCCCAGTCACCGGGGAGCTGTTTTTT	CASSVAPVTGELFF
TRBV6-2/TRBV6-3	NA	TRBD2	TRBJ2-1	TGTGCCAGCAGTTACCGACTAGCGGGAGGCTTATACAATGAGCAGTTCTTC	CASSYRLAGGLYNEQFF
TRBV12-3/TRBV12-4	many	NA	TRBJ2-2	TGTGCCAGCAGTTTAGTGACAGAGCTGTTTTTT	CASSLVTELFF
TRBV27	NA	NA	TRBJ2-7	TGTGCCAGCGGACTCCACTACGAGCAGTACTTC	CASGLHYEQYF
TRBV4-1	NA	NA	TRBJ1-3	TGCGCCAGCAGCCAATTACCGGGCTTCATAAATCGGAACACCATATATTTT	CASSQLPGFINRNTIYF
TRBV28	NA	NA	TRBJ1-6	TGTGCCAGCAACTCCCGGGGGTTCAGATCACCCCTCCACTTT	CASNSRGFRSPLHF
TRBV29-1	few	NA	TRBJ1-1	TGCAGCGTTGAAGGGAGGGCAGGGGAAGCTTTCTTT	CSVEGRAGEAFF
TRBV5-1	few	NA	TRBJ2-7	TGCGCCAGCAGCCACCCGGGGTCCCTCTACGAGCAGTACTTC	CASSHPGSLYEQYF
TRBV7-9	few	NA	TRBJ2-1	TGTGCCAGCAGCTCTCACAGGACCGAGCAGTTCTTC	CASSSHRTEQFF
TRBV12-3/TRBV12-4	NA	NA	TRBJ1-2	TGTGCCAGCAGCCCGACGACGGGTAACTATGGCTACACCTTC	CASSPTTGNYGYTF
TRBV5-1	many	NA	TRBJ1-6	TGCGCCAGCAGCTTGGATTCTTGGGATTCACCCCTCCACTTT	CASSLDSWDSPLHF
TRBV20-1	NA	TRBD2	TRBJ2-7	TGCAGTGCGGCCGGGGGGGATTACACCTACGAGCAGTACTTC	CSAAGGDYTYEQYF
TRBV20-1	few	TRBD2	TRBJ2-7	TGCAGTGCTAAACCCCGTCGGGTAGCGGGGGGTTCCTACGAGCAGTACTTC	CSAKPRRVAGGSYEQYF
TRBV28	few	NA	TRBJ2-7	TGTGCCAGCAGCGCCCGTACAGGGTCCCCCTACGAGCAGTACTTC	CASSARTGSPYEQYF
TRBV28	NA	NA	TRBJ2-2	TGTGCCAGCAGCAGGGACGGACTGAACACCGGGGAGCTGTTTTTT	CASSRDGLNTGELFF
TRBV10-2	many	NA	TRBJ2-7	TGCGCCAGCAGAGATTACGAAGAAGTAAACTACGAGCAGTACTTC	CASRDYEEVNYEQYF
TRBV20-1	few	NA	TRBJ2-7	TGCAGTGCAACCGGGACAAGGGACTACGAGCAGTACTTC	CSATGTRDYEQYF
TRBV27	many	TRBD1	TRBJ1-2	TGTGCCAGCAGCGGACAGGGCAGCGGATCCTATGGCTACACCTTC	CASSGQGSGSYGYTF
TRBV29-1	few	NA	TRBJ2-1	TGCAGCGTTGAAGACAGACCCCGCTTGGGGACTGCCAATGAGCAGTTCTTC	CSVEDRPRLGTANEQFF
TRBV29-1	NA	TRBD1	TRBJ2-3	TGCAGCGGACGGACAGGGGGCACAGATACGCAGTATTTT	CSGRTGGTDTQYF
TRBV20-1	many	NA	TRBJ1-1	TGCAGTGCTCCGAACGGACAGCCGTATATGAACACTGAAGCTTTCTTT	CSAPNGQPYMNTEAFF
TRBV6-2/TRBV6-3	NA	NA	TRBJ2-1	TGTGCCAGCAGTTACTCTTTACTTTCCACCTACAATGAGCAGTTCTTC	CASSYSLLSTYNEQFF
TRBV9	many	NA	TRBJ2-1	TGTGCCAGCAGCGTAGTAACTAGCTCAAAAACCTACAATGAGCAGTTCTTC	CASSVVTSSKTYNEQFF
TRBV7-2	few	NA	TRBJ2-7	TGTGCCAGCAGCCCGGGGACACTCCTCACCGAGCAGTACTTC	CASSPGTLLTEQYF
TRBV4-1	NA	NA	TRBJ2-5	TGCGCCAGCAGCCAAGATACCCTGGAGACCCAGTACTTC	CASSQDTLETQYF
TRBV7-2	few	TRBD2	TRBJ2-1	TGTGCCAGCAGCTTAGTTAGCGGGATGGCGTTCTTC	CASSLVSGMAFF
TRBV7-6	few	NA	TRBJ2-3	TGTGCCAGCAGCTCCTTGGCGGATACTAGCACAGATACGCAGTATTTT	CASSSLADTSTDTQYF
TRBV2	NA	TRBD1	TRBJ1-2	TGTGCCAGCAGTGAAGCGCAAGCGGGACAGGCCTTTCGAGGTGGCTACACCTTC	CASSEAQAGQAFRGGYTF
TRBV6-1	few	NA	TRBJ2-7	TGTGCCAGCAGTGAACTTCAGGGAACTAGCGAGCAGTACTTC	CASSELQGTSEQYF
TRBV4-3	NA	NA	TRBJ2-1	TGCGCCAGCAGCCCCATTCGGGGCATTGATGAGCAGTTCTTC	CASSPIRGIDEQFF
TRBV29-1	few	TRBD2	TRBJ2-2	TGCAGCGTTGCTTGGGCTAGCGGGTACACCGGGGAGCTGTTTTTT	CSVAWASGYTGELFF
TRBV11-2	NA	TRBD1	TRBJ1-1	TGTGCCAGCAGCTTAGGGGGGACAGGGGGGTTGAACACTGAAGCTTTCTTT	CASSLGGTGGLNTEAFF
TRBV29-1	NA	NA	TRBJ2-5	TGCAGCGTGAATTCGGGAGCAGGCGAGACCCAGTACTTC	CSVNSGAGETQYF
TRBV7-3	many	TRBD1	TRBJ1-1	TGTGCCAGCAGCTTAATAATGGGACAGAAAGCTTTCTTT	CASSLIMGQKAFF
TRBV5-1	many	NA	TRBJ2-4	TGCGCCAGCAGCTTGGTGACTAGTACCAAAAACATTCAGTACTTC	CASSLVTSTKNIQYF
TRBV21-1	NA	NA	TRBJ2-4	TGTGCCAGCAGCAAAGCGACAGGGGGGGACATTCAGTACTTC	CASSKATGGDIQYF
TRBV4-2	few	TRBD1	TRBJ2-7	TGTGCCAGCAGCCAAGATATAACAGGGGGCAAAACCTACGAGCAGTACTTC	CASSQDITGGKTYEQYF
TRBV20-1	many	NA	TRBJ2-1	TGCAGTGCTAGACTTACAACCGGGGCGATGGGCTCCTACAATGAGCAGTTCTTC	CSARLTTGAMGSYNEQFF
TRBV5-5	NA	NA	TRBJ1-1	TGTGCCAGCAGCTTGGAAGGTTCGGCGGGGAACACTGAAGCTTTCTTT	CASSLEGSAGNTEAFF
TRBV6-5	NA	TRBD2	TRBJ2-5	TGTGCCACGTACTTAGCGGGAGTATCTGAGACCCAGTACTTC	CATYLAGVSETQYF
TRBV2	NA	NA	TRBJ2-7	TGTGCCAGCAGTACCGATGGGGTTAACTACGAGCAGTACTTC	CASSTDGVNYEQYF
TRBV20-1	NA	NA	TRBJ1-5	TGCAGTGCTAGAGGGACACAGAATCAGCCCCAGCATTTT	CSARGTQNQPQHF
TRBV20-1	NA	TRBD1	TRBJ2-2	TGCAGTGCTACACAGGGGGTGTACACCGGGGAGCTGTTTTTT	CSATQGVYTGELFF
TRBV13	few	NA	TRBJ2-4	TGTGCCAGCAGCTTAAGAGGGGGCGGGGGTCAAGCCTCCAAAAACATTCAGTACTTC	CASSLRGGGGQASKNIQYF
TRBV7-9	few	TRBD2	TRBJ2-1	TGTGCCAGCAGCTCACGAGGAGCGGGGCTTTACAATGAGCAGTTCTTC	CASSSRGAGLYNEQFF
TRBV2	NA	TRBD2	TRBJ2-4	TGTGCCAGCAGTGGACTAGCGGGAGAAAACATTCAGTACTTC	CASSGLAGENIQYF
TRBV27	few	NA	TRBJ2-1	TGTGCCAGCAGTTTGTGGCCGAATGAGCAGTTCTTC	CASSLWPNEQFF
TRBV5-1	many	NA	TRBJ2-4	TGCGCCAGCAGCTTGGTTCGAGACAGACACGACCTGAGCAAAAACATTCAGTACTTC	CASSLVRDRHDLSKNIQYF
TRBV12-3/TRBV12-4	large	NA	TRBJ1-2	TGTGCCAGCACCCTGGGGTCGCTTAACTATGGCTACACCTTC	CASTLGSLNYGYTF
TRBV12-3/TRBV12-4	many	NA	TRBJ2-2	TGTGCCAGCAGTTTCTTGGGGGCCGGGGAGCTGTTTTTT	CASSFLGAGELFF
TRBV5-1	few	TRBD1	TRBJ2-7	TGCGCCAGCAGCTTGTTGGCCGGACAGGGCTACGAGCAGTACTTC	CASSLLAGQGYEQYF